This T cell receptor beta chain was identified during a study of cytomegalovirus exposure and HLA in healthy donors. General study results and limits: 150 to 200 TCR beta chains were listed as cytomegalovirus-associated. Association of a missense DCLRE1C variant with TCR beta V- and J-gene trimming was reported in a later analysis. About 87% or about 30% of the time was how often most TCR beta V segments were productive, according to an earlier analysis. There were some V segments, including TRBV6-2 and TRBV6-3, excluded as indistinguishable.

Notes on this clone: Its specificity is not known.

Trimming shortened V by 6 bases and J by 7 bases, and 23 bases separated the two germline ends. The CDR3 is made up of 15 amino acids. Germline CDR1 and CDR2: SGHNT and YYREEE (reference sequence). PCR was performed using 60 Vbeta and 13 Jbeta primers. TCRdb keeps only in-frame clones here, not all; method: immunoSEQ multiplex PCR. The profile shows about 140,000 clones, 60% to 85% of them singletons. The clonotype comes from a male donor in good health and CMV-seropositive. The genes are TRBV5-4 and TRBJ2-7; tentatively, D is TRBD2 (7 bases). Sequenced sample: PBMCs. CDR3 sequence: CASTTQGLAVVEQYF. The DNA of the CDR3 is TGTGCCAGCACCACCCAGGGGCTAGCGGTCGTGGAGCAGTACTTC. The full variable domain, its missing parts supplied by reference TRBV5-4 and TRBJ2-7, is ETGVTQSPTHLIKTRGQQVTLRCSSQSGHNTVSWYQQALGQGPQFIFQYYREEENGRGNFPPRFSGLQFPNYSSELNVNALELDDSALYLCASTTQGLAVVEQYFGPGTRLTVT.